Each of the 8 T cell receptor beta chains below was sequenced from the same sample in a study of T cell responses to AZD1222 COVID-19 vaccine. Produced via immunoSEQ multiplex PCR; TCRdb's table is partial and in-frame only. The data show under 130,000 clones, with 80% to 90% seen just once and roughly 20% held by the top ten. Specimen: peripheral blood, collected on day 0 of AZD1222 vaccination. All receptors come from an adult in good health.

The chain has TRBV7-9 and TRBJ1-2; possibly TRBD1 for D (6 bases). Germline V gene sequence: CDR1 SEHNR, CDR2 FQNEAQ (reference sequence). Between the trimmed V and J ends, which lost 1 base and 6 bases, there was a span of 12 bases. The CDR3 extends over 14 amino acids. Here the CDR3 DNA reads TGTGCCAGCAGCTTAGGTACAGGGACGAATGGCTACACCTTC. Its protein is CASSLGTGTNGYTF.

This chain joins TRBV11-2 and TRBJ1-1; D gene unclear. The CDR3 loop spans 11 amino acids. Germline V gene lookup returns CDR1 SGHAT and CDR2 FQNNGV. Trimming took 3 bases from V and 8 from J, leaving 7 bases between them. The CDR3 loop reads CASSFLQEAFF. The DNA for the CDR3 is TGTGCCAGCAGCTTTCTCCAAGAAGCTTTCTTT.

This chain connects TRBV10-3 to TRBJ1-3; D is ambiguous. The CDR3 is made up of 13 amino acids. The germline gives CDR1 ENHRY, CDR2 SYGVKD. The CDR3 DNA sequence: TGTGCACCCGCGGCGATCTCTGGAAACACCATATATTTT. This sequence encodes CAPAAISGNTIYF.

This clone has only one observation. The V gene is TRBV7-4, the J gene TRBJ2-7; D is possibly TRBD1 or TRBD2 (9 bases each). This CDR3 region has 17 residues. The V gene's germline CDR1 is SGHVT and CDR2 SQSDAQ. Trimming left V 6 bases short and J 1 base short, with 22 bases between. CDR3: CASRVQGASGESYEQYF. In DNA form, the CDR3 reads TGTGCCAGCAGGGTACAGGGGGCTAGCGGGGAATCCTACGAGCAGTACTTC.

This rearrangement joins TRBV7-9 to TRBJ2-1; TRBD2 matches 9 bases. Trimming took 5 bases from V and 3 from J; bases not matched to a gene: 5. The CDR3 consists of 15 residues. Germline loops: CDR1 SEHNR, CDR2 FQNEAQ (reference sequence). CDR3 protein: CASSASGKVYNEQFF. The DNA of the CDR3 is TGTGCCAGCAGCGCTAGCGGGAAAGTCTACAATGAGCAGTTCTTC.

This chain uses TRBV20-1 with TRBJ2-7; D unresolved. From germline, CDR1 is DFQATT and CDR2 SNEGSKA (reference sequence). The CDR3 sequence is 11 residues long. The V end was cut by 3 bases, the J end by 6 bases, with 9 bases between. The CDR3 DNA follows: TGCAGTGCTAGCGATGGTTTCGAGCAGTACTTC. Translated, it gives CSASDGFEQYF.

This chain connects TRBV6-2 or TRBV6-3 to TRBJ2-7; 11 bases match TRBD2. V shed 5 bases and J 3 bases; nucleotides not matched to a gene: 6. The CDR3 contains 15 residues. CDR1 and CDR2 (germline): MNHEY, SVGEGT. CDR3: CASSDGTSGIYEQYF. The CDR3 region has the DNA TGTGCCAGCAGTGACGGGACTAGCGGAATCTACGAGCAGTACTTC.

The V gene is TRBV7-8, the J gene TRBJ1-5, with TRBD1 matching 10 bases. Trimming cost V 1 base and J 6 bases; bases outside gene matches: 3. Germline V lookup: CDR1 SGHVS, CDR2 FQNEAQ. The CDR3 is made up of 15 amino acids. Written as DNA, the CDR3 is TGTGCCAGCAGCTTAGGACAGGGGGCGTTTCAGCCCCAGCATTTT. Translating gives CASSLGQGAFQPQHF.